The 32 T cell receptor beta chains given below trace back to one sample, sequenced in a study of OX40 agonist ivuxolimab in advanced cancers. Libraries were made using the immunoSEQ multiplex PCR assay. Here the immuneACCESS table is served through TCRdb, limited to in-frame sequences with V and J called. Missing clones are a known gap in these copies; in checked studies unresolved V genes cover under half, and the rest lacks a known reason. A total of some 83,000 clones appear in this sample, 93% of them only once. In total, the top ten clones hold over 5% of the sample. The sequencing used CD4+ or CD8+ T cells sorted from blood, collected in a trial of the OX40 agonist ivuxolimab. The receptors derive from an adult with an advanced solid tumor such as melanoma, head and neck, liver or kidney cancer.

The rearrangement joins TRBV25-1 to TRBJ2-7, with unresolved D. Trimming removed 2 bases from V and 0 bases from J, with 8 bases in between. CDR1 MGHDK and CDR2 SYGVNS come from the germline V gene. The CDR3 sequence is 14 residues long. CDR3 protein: CASSEAEYSYEQYF. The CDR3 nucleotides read TGTGCCAGCAGTGAAGCGGAATACTCCTACGAGCAGTACTTC.

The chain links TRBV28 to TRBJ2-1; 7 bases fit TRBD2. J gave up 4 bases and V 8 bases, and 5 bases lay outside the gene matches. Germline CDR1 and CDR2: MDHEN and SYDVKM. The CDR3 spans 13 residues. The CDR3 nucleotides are TGTGCCAGCGGGCTAGCGGTATACAATGAGCAGTTCTTC. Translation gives CASGLAVYNEQFF.

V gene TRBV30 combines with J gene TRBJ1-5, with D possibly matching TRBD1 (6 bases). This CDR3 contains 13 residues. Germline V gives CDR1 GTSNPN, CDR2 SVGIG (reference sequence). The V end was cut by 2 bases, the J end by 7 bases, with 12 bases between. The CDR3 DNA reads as TGTGCCTGGAGTTTCCAGGGGAAGCAGCCCCAGCATTTT. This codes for CAWSFQGKQPQHF.

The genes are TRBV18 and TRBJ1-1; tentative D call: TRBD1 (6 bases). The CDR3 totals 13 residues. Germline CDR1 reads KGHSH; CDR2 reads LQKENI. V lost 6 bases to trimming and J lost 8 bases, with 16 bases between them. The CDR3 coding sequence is TGTGCCAGCTCGCTGGGGGGGGCCTCGGAAGCTTTCTTT. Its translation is CASSLGGASEAFF.

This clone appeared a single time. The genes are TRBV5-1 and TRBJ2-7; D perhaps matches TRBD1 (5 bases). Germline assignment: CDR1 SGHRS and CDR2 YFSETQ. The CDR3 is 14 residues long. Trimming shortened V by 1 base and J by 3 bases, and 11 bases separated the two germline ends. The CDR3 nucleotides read TGCGCCAGCAGCTTGAGTGCAGGGAACTACGAGCAGTACTTC. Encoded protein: CASSLSAGNYEQYF.

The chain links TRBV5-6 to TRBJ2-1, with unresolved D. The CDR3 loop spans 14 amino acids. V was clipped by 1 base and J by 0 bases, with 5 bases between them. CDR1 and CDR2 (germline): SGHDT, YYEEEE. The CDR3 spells CASSLPSSYNEQFF. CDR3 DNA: TGTGCCAGCAGCTTGCCGAGCTCCTACAATGAGCAGTTCTTC.

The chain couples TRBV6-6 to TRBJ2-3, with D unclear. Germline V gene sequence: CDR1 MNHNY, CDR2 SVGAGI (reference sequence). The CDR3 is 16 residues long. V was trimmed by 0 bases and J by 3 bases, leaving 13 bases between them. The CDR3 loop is CASSYSRPGRTDTQYF. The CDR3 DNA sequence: TGTGCCAGCAGTTACTCGAGACCGGGCCGGACAGATACGCAGTATTTT.

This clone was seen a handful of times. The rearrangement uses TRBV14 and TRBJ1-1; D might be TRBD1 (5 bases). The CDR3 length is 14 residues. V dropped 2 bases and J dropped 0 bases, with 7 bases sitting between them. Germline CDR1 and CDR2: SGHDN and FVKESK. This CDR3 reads CASSQRQLNTEAFF. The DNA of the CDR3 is TGTGCCAGCAGCCAACGACAGTTGAACACTGAAGCTTTCTTT.

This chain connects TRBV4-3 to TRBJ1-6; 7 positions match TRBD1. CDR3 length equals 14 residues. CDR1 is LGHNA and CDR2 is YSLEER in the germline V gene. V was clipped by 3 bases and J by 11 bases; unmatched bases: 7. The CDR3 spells CASSQGDRTPPLHF. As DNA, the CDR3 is TGCGCCAGCAGCCAGGGGGACAGAACCCCACCCCTCCACTTT.

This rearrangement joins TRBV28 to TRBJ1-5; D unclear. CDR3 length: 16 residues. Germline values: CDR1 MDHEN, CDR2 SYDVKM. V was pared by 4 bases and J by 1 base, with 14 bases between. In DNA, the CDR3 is TGTGCCAGCAGTTCCACGGGATCATGGAGCAATCAGCCCCAGCATTTT. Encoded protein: CASSSTGSWSNQPQHF.

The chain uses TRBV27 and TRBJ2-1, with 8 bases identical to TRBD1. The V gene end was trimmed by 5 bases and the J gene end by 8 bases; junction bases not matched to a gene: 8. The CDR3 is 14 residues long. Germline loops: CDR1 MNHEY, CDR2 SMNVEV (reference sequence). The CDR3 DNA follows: TGTGCCAGCAGTGCCCTCCCAGGGGGCCATGAGCAGTTCTTC. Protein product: CASSALPGGHEQFF.

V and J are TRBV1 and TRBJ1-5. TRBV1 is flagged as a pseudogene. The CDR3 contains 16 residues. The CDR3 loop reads CTSSQEPHTGNQPQHF. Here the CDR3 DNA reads TGCACCAGCAGCCAAGAACCGCACACGGGCAATCAGCCCCAGCATTTT.

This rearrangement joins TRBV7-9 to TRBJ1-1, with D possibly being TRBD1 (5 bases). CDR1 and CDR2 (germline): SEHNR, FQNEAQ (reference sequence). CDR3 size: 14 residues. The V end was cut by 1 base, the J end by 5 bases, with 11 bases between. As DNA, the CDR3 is TGTGCCAGCAGCTTAGGGGGCCCGGGAACTGAAGCTTTCTTT. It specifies CASSLGGPGTEAFF. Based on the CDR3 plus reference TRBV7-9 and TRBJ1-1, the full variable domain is DTGVSQNPRHKITKRGQNVTFRCDPISEHNRLYWYRQTLGQGPEFLTYFQNEAQLEKSRLLSDRFSAERPKGSFSTLEIQRTEQGDSAMYLCASSLGGPGTEAFFGQGTRLTVV.

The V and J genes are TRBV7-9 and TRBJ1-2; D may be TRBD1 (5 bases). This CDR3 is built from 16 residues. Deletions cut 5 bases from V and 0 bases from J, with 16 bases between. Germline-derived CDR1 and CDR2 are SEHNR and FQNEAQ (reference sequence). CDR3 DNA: TGTGCCAGCAGCCCGCCGACAAGGGGCGCTAACTATGGCTACACCTTC. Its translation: CASSPPTRGANYGYTF.

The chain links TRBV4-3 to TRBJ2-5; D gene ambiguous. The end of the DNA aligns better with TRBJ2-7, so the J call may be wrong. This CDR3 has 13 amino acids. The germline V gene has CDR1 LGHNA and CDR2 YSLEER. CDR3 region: CASSPGVTYEQYF. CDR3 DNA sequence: TGCGCCAGCAGCCCCGGCGTAACCTACGAGCAGTACTTC.

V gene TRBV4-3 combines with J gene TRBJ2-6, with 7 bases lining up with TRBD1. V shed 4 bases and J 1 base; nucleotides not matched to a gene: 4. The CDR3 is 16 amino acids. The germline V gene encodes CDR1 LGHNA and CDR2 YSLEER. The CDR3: CASSPTGRSGANVLTF. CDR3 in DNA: TGCGCCAGCAGCCCGACAGGGCGGTCTGGGGCCAACGTCCTGACTTTC.

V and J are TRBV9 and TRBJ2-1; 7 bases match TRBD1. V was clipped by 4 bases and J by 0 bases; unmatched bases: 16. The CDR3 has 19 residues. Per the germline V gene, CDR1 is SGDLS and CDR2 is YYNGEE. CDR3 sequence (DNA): TGTGCCAGCAGCCCCGGCTTAGGGGGCCGGGGTGGCTCCTACAATGAGCAGTTCTTC. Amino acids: CASSPGLGGRGGSYNEQFF.

Here the CDR3 DNA reads TGTGCCAGCAGATACAGGGGGGAAGCTTTCTTT. Amino acids: CASRYRGEAFF. This rearrangement joins TRBV2 to TRBJ1-1, with TRBD1 matching 8 bases. Unmatched junction bases numbered 2, after V lost 6 bases and J lost 8 bases. From germline, CDR1 is SNHLY and CDR2 FYNNEI. The CDR3 contains 11 residues.

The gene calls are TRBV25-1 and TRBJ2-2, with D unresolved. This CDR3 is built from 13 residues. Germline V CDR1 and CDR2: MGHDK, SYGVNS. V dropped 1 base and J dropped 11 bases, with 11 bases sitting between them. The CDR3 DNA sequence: TGTGCCAGCAGTGAATTTAGGGTGGGAGAGCTGTTTTTT. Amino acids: CASSEFRVGELFF.

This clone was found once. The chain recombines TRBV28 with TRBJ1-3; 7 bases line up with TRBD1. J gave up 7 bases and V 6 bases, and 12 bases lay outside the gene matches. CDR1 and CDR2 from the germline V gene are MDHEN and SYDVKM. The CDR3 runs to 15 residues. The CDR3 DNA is TGTGCCAGCAGACAACAGGGGCCTTGGTTCAACACCATATATTTT. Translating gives CASRQQGPWFNTIYF.

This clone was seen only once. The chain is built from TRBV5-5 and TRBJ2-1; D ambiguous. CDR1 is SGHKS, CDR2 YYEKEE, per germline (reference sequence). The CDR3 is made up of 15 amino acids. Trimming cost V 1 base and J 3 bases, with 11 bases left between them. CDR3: CASSLSSELYNEQFF. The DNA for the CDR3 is TGTGCCAGCAGCTTGTCGTCAGAGCTCTACAATGAGCAGTTCTTC. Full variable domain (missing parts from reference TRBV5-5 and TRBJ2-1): DAGVTQSPTHLIKTRGQQVTLRCSPISGHKSVSWYQQVLGQGPQFIFQYYEKEERGRGNFPDRFSARQFPNYSSELNVNALLLGDSALYLCASSLSSELYNEQFFGPGTRLTVL.

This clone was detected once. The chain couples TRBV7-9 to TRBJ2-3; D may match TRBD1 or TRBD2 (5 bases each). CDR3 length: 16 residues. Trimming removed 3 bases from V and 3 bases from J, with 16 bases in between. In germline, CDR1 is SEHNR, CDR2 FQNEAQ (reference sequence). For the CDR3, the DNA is TGTGCCAGCAGCTTTCCCGAGGGACCCGATACAGATACGCAGTATTTT. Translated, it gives CASSFPEGPDTDTQYF.

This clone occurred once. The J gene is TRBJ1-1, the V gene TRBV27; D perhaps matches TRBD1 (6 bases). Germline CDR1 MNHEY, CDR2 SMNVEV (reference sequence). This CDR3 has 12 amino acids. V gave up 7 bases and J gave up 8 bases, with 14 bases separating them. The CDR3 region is CASIKLGGEAFF. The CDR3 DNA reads TGTGCCAGCATTAAACTCGGGGGCGAAGCTTTCTTT.

The CDR3 loop is CASSVVGGRDEQFF. CDR3 sequence (DNA): TGTGCCAGCAGTGTAGTGGGTGGGCGTGATGAGCAGTTCTTC. This chain joins TRBV6-1 and TRBJ2-1; no definite D call. Per the germline V gene, CDR1 is MNHNS and CDR2 is SASEGT. This CDR3 spans 14 amino acids. The V and J ends lost 4 bases and 8 bases respectively, with 15 bases between them.

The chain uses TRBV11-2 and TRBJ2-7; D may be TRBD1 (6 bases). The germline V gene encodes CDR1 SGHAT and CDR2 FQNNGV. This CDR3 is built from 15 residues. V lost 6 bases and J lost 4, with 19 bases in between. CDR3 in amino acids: CASSQTQGRKYEQYF. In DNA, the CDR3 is TGTGCCAGCAGTCAGACCCAGGGGCGCAAATACGAGCAGTACTTC.

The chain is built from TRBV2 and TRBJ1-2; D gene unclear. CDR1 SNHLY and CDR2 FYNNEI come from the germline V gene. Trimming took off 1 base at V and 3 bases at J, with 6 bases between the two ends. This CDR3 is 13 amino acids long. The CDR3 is CASSEEGYYGYTF. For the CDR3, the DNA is TGTGCCAGCAGTGAAGAGGGATACTATGGCTACACCTTC.

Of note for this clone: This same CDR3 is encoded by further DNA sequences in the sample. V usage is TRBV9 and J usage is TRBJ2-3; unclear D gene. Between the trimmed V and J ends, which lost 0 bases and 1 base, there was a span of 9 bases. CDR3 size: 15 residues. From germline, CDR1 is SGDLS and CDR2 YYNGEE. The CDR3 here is CASSVGGGGTDTQYF. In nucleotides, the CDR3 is TGTGCCAGCAGCGTAGGAGGTGGTGGCACAGATACGCAGTATTTT.

The CDR3 reads CASSLSRTGHQPQHF. Here the CDR3 DNA reads TGTGCCAGCAGTTTATCCCGGACAGGGCATCAGCCCCAGCATTTT. The chain recombines TRBV27 with TRBJ1-5, with 8 bases lining up with TRBD1. CDR3 length: 15 residues. V trimming: 0 bases; J trimming: 5 bases; junction bases outside the gene matches: 3. Germline assignment: CDR1 MNHEY and CDR2 SMNVEV (reference sequence).

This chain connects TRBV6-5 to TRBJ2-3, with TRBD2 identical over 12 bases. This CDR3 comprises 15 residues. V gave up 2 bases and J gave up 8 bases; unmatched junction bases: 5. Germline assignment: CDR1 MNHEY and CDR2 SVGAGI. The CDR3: CASSYVASGGGTQYF. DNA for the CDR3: TGTGCCAGCAGTTACGTGGCTAGCGGGGGGGGTACGCAGTATTTT.

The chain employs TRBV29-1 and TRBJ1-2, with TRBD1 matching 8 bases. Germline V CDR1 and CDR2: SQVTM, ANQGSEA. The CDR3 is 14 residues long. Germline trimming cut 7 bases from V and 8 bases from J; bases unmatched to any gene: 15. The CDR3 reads CSASPNRGSVGYTF. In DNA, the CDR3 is TGCAGCGCCAGCCCGAACAGGGGGTCTGTCGGCTACACCTTC.

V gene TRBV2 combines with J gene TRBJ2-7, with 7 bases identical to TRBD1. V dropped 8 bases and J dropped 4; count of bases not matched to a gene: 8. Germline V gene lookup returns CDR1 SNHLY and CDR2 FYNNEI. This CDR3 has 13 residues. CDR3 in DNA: TGTGCCAGCGACGGGGACAGAGATTACGAGCAGTACTTC. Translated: CASDGDRDYEQYF.

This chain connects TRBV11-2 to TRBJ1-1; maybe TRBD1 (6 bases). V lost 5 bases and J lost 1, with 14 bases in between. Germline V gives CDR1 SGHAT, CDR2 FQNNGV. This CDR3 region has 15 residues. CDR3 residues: CASSHQPTGNTEAFF. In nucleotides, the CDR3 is TGTGCCAGCAGCCATCAACCGACAGGGAACACTGAAGCTTTCTTT.